This section outlines one TCR beta chain sequence together with its context. This specimen belongs to a study of control samples from healthy donors and cancer patients. The table came from immunoSEQ multiplex PCR; TCRdb's copy has only in-frame clones and leaves some out. The sample lists about 140,000 clones, about 90% occurring once. Germline assignment: CDR1 SNHLY and CDR2 FYNNEI. This CDR3 is 15 amino acids long. After removal of 7 bases from V and 6 bases from J, the junction contained 11 bases not matched to a gene. V gene TRBV2 combines with J gene TRBJ2-1; 8 bases fit TRBD2. Sequencing was performed on blood. The source of this sequence is a man aged 18-30 years in good health. Here the CDR3 DNA reads TGTGCCAGCATGGCAGCGGGGGCCCTTTCCAATGAGCAGTTCTTC. It yields the protein CASMAAGALSNEQFF.